The 9 T cell receptor beta chains below all came from one sample that was sequenced in a study of cytomegalovirus exposure and HLA in healthy donors. PCR amplification relied on 60 Vbeta primers (plus 13 Jbeta primers). Sequenced by immunoSEQ multiplex PCR; TCRdb stores in-frame clones only, minus some. The sample carries over 40,000 clones, about nine tenths recorded once. The sequencing input was PBMCs. These receptors came from a woman aged 40 to 50 in good health and CMV-seropositive.

The chain combines TRBV7-9 with TRBJ1-2, with TRBD1 matching 8 bases. The CDR3 covers 17 residues. V dropped 4 bases and J dropped 4; count of bases not matched to a gene: 14. The germline CDR1 and CDR2 sequences are SEHNR and FQNEAQ (reference sequence). CDR3 protein: CASSSFISGTGVYGYTF. CDR3 nucleotide sequence: TGTGCCAGCAGCTCATTCATCTCCGGGACAGGAGTCTATGGCTACACCTTC.

Here the CDR3 reads CASSVGTSGKETQYF. CDR3 DNA sequence: TGTGCCAGCAGCGTGGGGACTAGCGGGAAAGAGACCCAGTACTTC. The gene calls are TRBV11-2 and TRBJ2-5, with 13 bases identical to TRBD2. The CDR3 is 15 amino acids. Germline CDR1 is SGHAT and CDR2 is FQNNGV. The V gene end was trimmed by 5 bases and the J gene end by 3 bases; junction bases not matched to a gene: 3.

The chain links TRBV5-4 to TRBJ1-2, with 8 bases that match TRBD1. J was trimmed by 8 bases and V by 4 bases; bases with no gene match: 7. Germline V lookup: CDR1 SGHNT, CDR2 YYREEE (reference sequence). This CDR3 is built from 13 residues. CDR3 sequence: CASSPEGDRGYTF. Written as DNA, the CDR3 is TGTGCCAGCAGCCCGGAAGGGGACAGGGGCTACACCTTC.

The V and J genes are TRBV18 and TRBJ1-1; 7 nucleotides match TRBD1. V dropped 2 bases and J dropped 11; count of bases not matched to a gene: 5. Germline CDR1 KGHSH, CDR2 LQKENI. CDR3 length equals 12 residues. The CDR3 DNA is TGTGCCAGCTCACCAGAGACAGGGTTGGCTTTCTTT. It translates to CASSPETGLAFF. The full variable domain, completed using reference TRBV18 and TRBJ1-1, is NAGVMQNPRHLVRRRGQEARLRCSPMKGHSHVYWYRQLPEEGLKFMVYLQKENIIDESGMPKERFSAEFPKEGPSILRIQQVVRGDSAAYFCASSPETGLAFFGQGTRLTVV.

This rearrangement joins TRBV5-1 to TRBJ1-1; 7 bases are shared with TRBD1. Trimming cost V 4 bases and J 10 bases; bases outside gene matches: 16. This CDR3 region has 15 residues. The germline CDR1 and CDR2 sequences are SGHRS and YFSETQ. The CDR3 region is CASSPPGQVPSGAFF. The CDR3 nucleotides read TGCGCCAGCAGCCCTCCAGGACAGGTACCTTCAGGAGCTTTCTTT.

The chain has TRBV28 and TRBJ1-5, with 8 bases aligning to TRBD1. The V gene end was trimmed by 2 bases and the J gene end by 3 bases; junction bases not matched to a gene: 3. Looked up from germline, CDR1 is MDHEN and CDR2 is SYDVKM. The CDR3 extends over 15 amino acids. CDR3 region: CASSLTGGNNQPQHF. CDR3 nucleotide sequence: TGTGCCAGCAGTTTAACAGGGGGTAACAATCAGCCCCAGCATTTT.

The chain is built from TRBV5-1 and TRBJ2-3, with a tentative D call TRBD2 (6 bases). The germline V and J ends were trimmed by 0 bases and 11 bases, with 13 bases remaining between them. The CDR3 sequence is 13 residues long. The V gene's germline CDR1 is SGHRS and CDR2 YFSETQ. The CDR3 loop is CASSLGGTGGQYF. In nucleotides, the CDR3 is TGCGCCAGCAGCTTGGGGGGGACTGGTGGGCAGTATTTT.

This chain links TRBV6-1 with TRBJ1-1, with D perhaps matching TRBD1 (6 bases). Per the germline V gene, CDR1 is MNHNS and CDR2 is SASEGT. This CDR3 is built from 15 residues. V lost 6 bases and J lost 3, with 17 bases in between. The CDR3 spells CASSLHRETYTEAFF. The DNA of the CDR3 is TGTGCCAGCAGCTTACACAGGGAAACTTACACTGAAGCTTTCTTT.

The gene calls are TRBV29-1 and TRBJ2-1; 7 nucleotides align to TRBD2. This CDR3 is built from 16 residues. Germline CDR1 and CDR2: SQVTM and ANQGSEA. V trimming: 6 bases; J trimming: 4 bases; junction bases outside the gene matches: 15. CDR3 bases: TGCAGCGTAGATACTCCCCTAGCGGTTCTATACAATGAGCAGTTCTTC. Its protein is CSVDTPLAVLYNEQFF.